This TCR beta chain originates from a study of blood T cell repertoires in COVID-19. The Seattle site enrolled patients during active infection and followed them longitudinally. Profiled with immunoSEQ multiplex PCR; TCRdb holds only in-frame clones, not every one. The table includes about 200,000 clones, around 83% detected once. The specimen was peripheral blood. The receptor's source is a woman in her 70s with COVID-19, enrolled during active disease.

CDR3 region: CASSQGRGDTEAFF. The DNA of the CDR3 is TGCGCCAGCAGCCAAGGCAGGGGTGACACTGAAGCTTTCTTT. The V and J genes are TRBV4-1 and TRBJ1-1; the D gene is possibly TRBD1 (6 bases). The germline V and J ends were trimmed by 1 base and 3 bases, with 9 bases remaining between them. This CDR3 has 14 residues. Germline V gene data show CDR1 as MGHRA and CDR2 as YSYEKL.